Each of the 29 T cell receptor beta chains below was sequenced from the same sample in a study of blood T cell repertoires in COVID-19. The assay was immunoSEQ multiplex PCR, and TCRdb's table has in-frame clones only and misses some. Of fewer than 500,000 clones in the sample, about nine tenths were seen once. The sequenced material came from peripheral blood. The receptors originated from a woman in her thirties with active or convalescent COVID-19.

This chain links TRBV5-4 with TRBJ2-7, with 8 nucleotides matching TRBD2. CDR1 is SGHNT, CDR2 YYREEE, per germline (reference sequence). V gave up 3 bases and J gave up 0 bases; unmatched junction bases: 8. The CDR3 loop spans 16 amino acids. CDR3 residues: CASSSGGQASSYEQYF. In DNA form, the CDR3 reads TGTGCCAGCAGCTCGGGGGGGCAGGCTAGCTCCTACGAGCAGTACTTC.

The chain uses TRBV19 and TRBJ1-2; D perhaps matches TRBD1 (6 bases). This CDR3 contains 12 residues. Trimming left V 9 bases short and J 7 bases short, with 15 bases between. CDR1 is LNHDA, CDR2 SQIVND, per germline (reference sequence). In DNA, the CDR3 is TGTGCCAGCGAGGGGGATCGGGGTGGCTACACCTTC. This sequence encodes CASEGDRGGYTF.

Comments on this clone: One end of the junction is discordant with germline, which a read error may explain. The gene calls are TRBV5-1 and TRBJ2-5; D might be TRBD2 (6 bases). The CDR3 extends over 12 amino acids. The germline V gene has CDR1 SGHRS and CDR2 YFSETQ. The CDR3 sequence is CASSPESGTPDF. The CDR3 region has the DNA TGCGCCAGCAGCCCTGAATCCGGGACTCCCGACTTC.

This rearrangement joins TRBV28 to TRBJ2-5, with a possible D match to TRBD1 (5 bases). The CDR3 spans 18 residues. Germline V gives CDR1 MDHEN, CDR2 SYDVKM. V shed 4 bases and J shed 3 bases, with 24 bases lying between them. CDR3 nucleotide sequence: TGTGCCAGCAGTTCCTACATTTCTGGCTCGACAGAAGAAGAGACCCAGTACTTC. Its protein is CASSSYISGSTEEETQYF.

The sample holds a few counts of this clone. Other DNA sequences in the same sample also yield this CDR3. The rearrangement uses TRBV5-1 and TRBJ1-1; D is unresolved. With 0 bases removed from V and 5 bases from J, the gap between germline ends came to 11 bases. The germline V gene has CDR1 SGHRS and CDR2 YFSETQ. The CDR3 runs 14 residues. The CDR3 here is CASSLEAGRTEAFF. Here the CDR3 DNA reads TGCGCCAGCAGCTTGGAGGCGGGAAGAACTGAAGCTTTCTTT.

CDR3 residues: CATAGETEAFF. DNA of the CDR3: TGTGCCACCGCAGGGGAGACTGAAGCTTTCTTT. This chain uses TRBV7-8 with TRBJ1-1; D possibly corresponds to TRBD1 (6 bases). The CDR3 contains 11 residues. V was trimmed by 10 bases and J by 5 bases, leaving 11 bases between them. CDR1 is SGHVS and CDR2 is FQNEAQ in the germline V gene.

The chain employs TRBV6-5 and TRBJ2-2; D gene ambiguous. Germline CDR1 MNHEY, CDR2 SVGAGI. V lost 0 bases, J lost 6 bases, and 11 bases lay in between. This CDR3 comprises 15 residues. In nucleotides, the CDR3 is TGTGCCAGCAGTTACTCAGCTGAGCCCGCCGGGGAGCTGTTTTTT. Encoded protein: CASSYSAEPAGELFF.

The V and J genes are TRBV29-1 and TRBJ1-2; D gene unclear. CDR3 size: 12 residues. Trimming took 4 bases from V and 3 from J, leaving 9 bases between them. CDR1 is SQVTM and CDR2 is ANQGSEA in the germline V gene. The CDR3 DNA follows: TGCAGCGTTGTTCAGGCACACTATGGCTACACCTTC. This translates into CSVVQAHYGYTF.

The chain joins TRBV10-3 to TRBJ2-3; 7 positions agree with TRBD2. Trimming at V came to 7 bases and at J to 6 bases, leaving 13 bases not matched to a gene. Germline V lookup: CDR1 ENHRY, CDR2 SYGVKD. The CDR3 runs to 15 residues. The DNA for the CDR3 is TGTGCCATCAAATCGGTCGGGGGAGGGTCCGATACGCAGTATTTT. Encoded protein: CAIKSVGGGSDTQYF.

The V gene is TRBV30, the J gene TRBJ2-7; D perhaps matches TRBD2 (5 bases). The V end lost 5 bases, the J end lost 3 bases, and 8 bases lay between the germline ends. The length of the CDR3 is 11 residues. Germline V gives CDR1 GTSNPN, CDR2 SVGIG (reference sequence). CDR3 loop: CAWQLGYEQYF. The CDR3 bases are TGTGCCTGGCAACTAGGCTACGAGCAGTACTTC. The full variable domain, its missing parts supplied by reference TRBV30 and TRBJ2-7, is SQTIHQWPATLVQPVGSPLSLECTVEGTSNPNLYWYRQAAGRGLQLLFYSVGIGQISSEVPQNLSASRPQDRQFILSSKKLLLSDSGFYLCAWQLGYEQYFGPGTRLTVT.

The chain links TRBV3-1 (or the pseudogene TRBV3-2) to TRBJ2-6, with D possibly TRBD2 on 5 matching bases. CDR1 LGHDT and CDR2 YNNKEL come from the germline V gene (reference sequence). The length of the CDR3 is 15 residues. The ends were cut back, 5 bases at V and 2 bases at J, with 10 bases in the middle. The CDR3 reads CASSGSSAGANVLTF. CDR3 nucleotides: TGTGCCAGCAGCGGTAGTAGCGCTGGGGCCAACGTCCTGACTTTC.

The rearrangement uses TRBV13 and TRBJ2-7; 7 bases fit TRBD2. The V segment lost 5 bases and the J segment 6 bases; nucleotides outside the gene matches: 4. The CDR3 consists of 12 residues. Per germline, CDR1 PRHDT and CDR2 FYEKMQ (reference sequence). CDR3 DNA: TGTGCCAGCAGCCATAGCGGGTTCGAGCAGTACTTC. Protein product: CASSHSGFEQYF. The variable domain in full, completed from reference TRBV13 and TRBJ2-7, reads AAGVIQSPRHLIKEKRETATLKCYPIPRHDTVYWYQQGPGQDPQFLISFYEKMQSDKGSIPDRFSAQQFSDYHSELNMSSLELGDSALYFCASSHSGFEQYFGPGTRLTVT.

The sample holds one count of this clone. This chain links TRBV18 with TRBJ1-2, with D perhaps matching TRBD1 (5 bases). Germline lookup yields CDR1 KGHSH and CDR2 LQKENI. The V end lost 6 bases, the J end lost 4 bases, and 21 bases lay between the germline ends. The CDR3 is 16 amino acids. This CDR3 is CASSQRGGDPTYGYTF. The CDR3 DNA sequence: TGTGCCAGCTCTCAGAGAGGAGGGGACCCCACCTATGGCTACACCTTC.

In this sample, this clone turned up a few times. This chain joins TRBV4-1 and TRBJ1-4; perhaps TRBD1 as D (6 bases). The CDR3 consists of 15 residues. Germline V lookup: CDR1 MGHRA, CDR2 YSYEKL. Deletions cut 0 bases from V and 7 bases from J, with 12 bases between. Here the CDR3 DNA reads TGCGCCAGCAGCCAAGACTTAACAGGGACTGAAAAACTGTTTTTT. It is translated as CASSQDLTGTEKLFF.

The CDR3 protein is CASSEFGGTVSPLHF. CDR3 nucleotide sequence: TGTGCCAGCAGTGAATTTGGGGGGACTGTTTCACCCCTCCACTTT. This chain joins TRBV25-1 and TRBJ1-6; tentative D call: TRBD1 (5 bases). Germline loops: CDR1 MGHDK, CDR2 SYGVNS. The CDR3 consists of 15 residues. V gave up 1 base and J gave up 9 bases, with 13 bases separating them.

CDR3 sequence reads: CASSYRTIGRTEAFF. The DNA of the CDR3 is TGTGCCAGCAGTTACCGGACAATCGGTCGGACTGAAGCTTTCTTT. The chain recombines TRBV6-5 with TRBJ1-1; the D gene is possibly TRBD1 (5 bases). The germline V gene has CDR1 MNHEY and CDR2 SVGAGI. The germline V and J ends were trimmed by 2 bases and 5 bases, with 15 bases remaining between them. The CDR3 extends over 15 amino acids.

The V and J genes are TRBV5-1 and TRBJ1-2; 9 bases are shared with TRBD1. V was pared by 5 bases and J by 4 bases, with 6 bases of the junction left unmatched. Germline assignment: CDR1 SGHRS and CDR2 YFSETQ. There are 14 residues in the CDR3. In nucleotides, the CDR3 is TGCGCCAGCAGTCGGACAGGGGACGGCTATGGCTACACCTTC. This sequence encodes CASSRTGDGYGYTF.

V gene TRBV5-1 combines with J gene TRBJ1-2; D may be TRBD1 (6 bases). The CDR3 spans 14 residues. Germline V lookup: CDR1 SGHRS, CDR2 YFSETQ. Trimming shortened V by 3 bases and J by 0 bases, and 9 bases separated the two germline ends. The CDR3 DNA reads TGCGCCAGCAGCTCACAGGGTTCTAACTATGGCTACACCTTC. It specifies CASSSQGSNYGYTF.

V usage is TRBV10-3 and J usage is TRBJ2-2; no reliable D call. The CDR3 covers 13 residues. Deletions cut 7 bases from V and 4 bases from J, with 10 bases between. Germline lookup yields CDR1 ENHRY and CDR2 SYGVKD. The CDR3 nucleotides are TGTGCCATCACCCCTGGCGGCACCGGGGAGCTGTTTTTT. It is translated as CAITPGGTGELFF.

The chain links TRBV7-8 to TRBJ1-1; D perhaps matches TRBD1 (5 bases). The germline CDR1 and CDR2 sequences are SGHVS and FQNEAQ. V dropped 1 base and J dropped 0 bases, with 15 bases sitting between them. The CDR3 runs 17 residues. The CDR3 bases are TGTGCCAGCAGCTTAGAATACTTAAGCAGGGTGAACACTGAAGCTTTCTTT. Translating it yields CASSLEYLSRVNTEAFF.

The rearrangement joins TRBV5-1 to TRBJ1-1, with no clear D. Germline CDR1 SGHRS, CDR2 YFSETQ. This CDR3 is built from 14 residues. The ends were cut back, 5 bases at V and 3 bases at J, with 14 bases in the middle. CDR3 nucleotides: TGCGCCAGCAGATCGATGGAGCCTTACACTGAAGCTTTCTTT. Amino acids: CASRSMEPYTEAFF.

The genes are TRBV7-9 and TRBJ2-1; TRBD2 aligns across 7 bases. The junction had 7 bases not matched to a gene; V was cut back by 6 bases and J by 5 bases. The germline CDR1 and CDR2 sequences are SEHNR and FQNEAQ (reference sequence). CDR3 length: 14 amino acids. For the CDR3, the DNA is TGTGCCAGCAGGTCCGGGGGGATAAACAATGAGCAGTTCTTC. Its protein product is CASRSGGINNEQFF.

The CDR3 is CASKTGNNQPQHF. The CDR3 DNA reads TGTGCCAGCAAAACAGGGAACAATCAGCCCCAGCATTTT. V usage is TRBV6-5 and J usage is TRBJ1-5; D is possibly TRBD1 (6 bases). The ends were cut back, 7 bases at V and 3 bases at J, with 10 bases in the middle. From germline, CDR1 is MNHEY and CDR2 SVGAGI. CDR3 size: 13 residues.

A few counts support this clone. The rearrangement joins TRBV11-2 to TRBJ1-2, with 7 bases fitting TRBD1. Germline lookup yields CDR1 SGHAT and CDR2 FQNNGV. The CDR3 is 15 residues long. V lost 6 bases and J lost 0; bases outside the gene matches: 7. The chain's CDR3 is CASRPPGTANYGYTF. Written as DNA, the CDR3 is TGTGCCAGCAGACCACCCGGGACAGCTAACTATGGCTACACCTTC.

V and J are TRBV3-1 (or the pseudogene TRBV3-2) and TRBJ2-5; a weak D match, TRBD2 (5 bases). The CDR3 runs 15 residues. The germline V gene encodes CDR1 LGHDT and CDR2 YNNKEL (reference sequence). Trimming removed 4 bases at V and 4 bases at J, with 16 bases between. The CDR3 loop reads CASSLRLERLETQYF. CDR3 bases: TGTGCCAGCAGCCTGCGGTTGGAGCGGCTAGAGACCCAGTACTTC.

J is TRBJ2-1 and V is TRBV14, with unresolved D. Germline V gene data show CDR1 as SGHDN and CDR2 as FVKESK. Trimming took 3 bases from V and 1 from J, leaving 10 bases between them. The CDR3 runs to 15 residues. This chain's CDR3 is CASSQPSGSYNEQFF. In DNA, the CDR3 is TGTGCCAGCAGCCAGCCATCAGGATCCTACAATGAGCAGTTCTTC. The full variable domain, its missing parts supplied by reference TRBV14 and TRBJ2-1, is EAGVTQFPSHSVIEKGQTVTLRCDPISGHDNLYWYRRVMGKEIKFLLHFVKESKQDESGMPNNRFLAERTGGTYSTLKVQPAELEDSGVYFCASSQPSGSYNEQFFGPGTRLTVL.

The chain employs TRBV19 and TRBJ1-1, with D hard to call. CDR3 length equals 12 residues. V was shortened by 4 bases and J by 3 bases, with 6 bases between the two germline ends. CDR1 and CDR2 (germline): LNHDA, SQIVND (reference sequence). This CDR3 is CASSTLDTEAFF. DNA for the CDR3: TGTGCCAGTAGTACACTGGACACTGAAGCTTTCTTT.

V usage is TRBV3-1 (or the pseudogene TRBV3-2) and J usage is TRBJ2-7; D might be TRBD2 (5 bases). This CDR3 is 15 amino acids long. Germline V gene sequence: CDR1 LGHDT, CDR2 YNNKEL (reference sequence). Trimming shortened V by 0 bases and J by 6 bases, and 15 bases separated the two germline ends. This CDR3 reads CASSQDFSGLGEQYF. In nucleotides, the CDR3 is TGTGCCAGCAGCCAAGATTTTTCGGGGTTGGGCGAGCAGTACTTC.

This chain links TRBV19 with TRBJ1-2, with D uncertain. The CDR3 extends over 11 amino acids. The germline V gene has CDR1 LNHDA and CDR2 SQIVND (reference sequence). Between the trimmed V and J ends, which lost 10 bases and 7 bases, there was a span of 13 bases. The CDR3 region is CATTTGFGYTF. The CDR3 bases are TGTGCCACCACGACGGGGTTTGGCTACACCTTC.